This entry lists 5 T cell receptor beta chains sequenced from one sample in a study of radiotherapy plus CTLA-4 blockade in lung cancer. The table came from immunoSEQ multiplex PCR; TCRdb's copy has only in-frame clones and leaves some out. The sample shows 55,000 to 65,000 clones, around 76% of them seen only once. Sequenced material: peripheral blood, taken from a patient treated with radiotherapy plus ipilimumab. All receptors come from a human donor with non-small cell lung cancer who had a complete response to radiotherapy plus ipilimumab.

This chain joins TRBV28 and TRBJ2-7, with 9 bases aligning to TRBD1. Germline CDR1 is MDHEN and CDR2 is SYDVKM. This CDR3 region has 15 residues. V lost 5 bases, J lost 3 bases, and 8 bases stayed unmatched. In nucleotides, the CDR3 is TGTGCCAGCAGTCAAACAAAGACAGGGGGCTACGAGCAGTACTTC. Residues: CASSQTKTGGYEQYF.

The V and J genes are TRBV7-9 and TRBJ2-1; TRBD2 agrees at 13 bases. CDR1 is SEHNR and CDR2 is FQNEAQ in the germline V gene (reference sequence). CDR3 size: 15 residues. V trimming: 2 bases; J trimming: 10 bases; junction bases outside the gene matches: 5. CDR3 sequence (DNA): TGTGCCAGCAGCTTAAGGACTAGCGGGAGCCAGGAGCAGTTCTTC. It is translated as CASSLRTSGSQEQFF.

The chain recombines TRBV5-1 with TRBJ2-1, with D maybe TRBD1 (7 bases). With 0 bases removed from V and 3 bases from J, the gap between germline ends came to 16 bases. Germline loops: CDR1 SGHRS, CDR2 YFSETQ. The CDR3 extends over 17 amino acids. Written as DNA, the CDR3 is TGCGCCAGCAGCTTGGATTTTTCTCAGGGGGGCTACAATGAGCAGTTCTTC. It is translated as CASSLDFSQGGYNEQFF. Based on the CDR3 plus reference TRBV5-1 and TRBJ2-1, the full variable domain is KAGVTQTPRYLIKTRGQQVTLSCSPISGHRSVSWYQQTPGQGLQFLFEYFSETQRNKGNFPGRFSGRQFSNSRSEMNVSTLELGDSALYLCASSLDFSQGGYNEQFFGPGTRLTVL.

This clone was counted between two and nine times. The chain recombines TRBV7-2 with TRBJ1-2, with 9 bases that match TRBD1. J gave up 6 bases and V 5 bases, and 13 bases lay outside the gene matches. The germline V gene encodes CDR1 SGHTA and CDR2 FQGNSA. The CDR3 is made up of 16 amino acids. CDR3 region: CASSRWGGQGRDGYTF. The CDR3 nucleotides read TGTGCCAGCAGCCGGTGGGGGGGACAGGGACGGGATGGCTACACCTTC.

The V and J genes are TRBV28 and TRBJ2-1, with 9 bases lining up with TRBD2. The CDR3 totals 15 residues. V lost 2 bases, J lost 4 bases, and 3 bases stayed unmatched. Germline values: CDR1 MDHEN, CDR2 SYDVKM. CDR3 nucleotide sequence: TGTGCCAGCAGTTTAGCGGGAGGGAGATACAATGAGCAGTTCTTC. It is translated as CASSLAGGRYNEQFF.